This TCR beta chain was sequenced in a study of blood T cell dynamics during melanoma immunotherapy. Specified time point: week 3, after first cycle of checkpoint inhibitor. One draw preceded checkpoint blockade; another followed its first cycle at week 3. No patient had earlier systemic cancer treatment, concurrent immunosuppressants, or another active cancer. The CDR3 is 13 residues long. Trimming stripped 6 bases from V and 8 bases from J, with 16 bases between. Germline values: CDR1 PRHDT, CDR2 FYEKMQ (reference sequence). The repertoire was sequenced with immunoSEQ multiplex PCR; TCRdb's copy has only in-frame clones and lacks some. The sample yields about 11,000 clones, under 90% seen once.

This chain uses TRBV13 with TRBJ1-2, with a possible D match to TRBD1 (5 bases). The sequenced sample was blood, obtained from a patient treated with checkpoint blockade. The TCR comes from a human donor with melanoma. The CDR3 loop reads CASSFDSPRGYTF. CDR3 nucleotides: TGTGCCAGCAGTTTTGACAGTCCGAGGGGCTACACCTTC.